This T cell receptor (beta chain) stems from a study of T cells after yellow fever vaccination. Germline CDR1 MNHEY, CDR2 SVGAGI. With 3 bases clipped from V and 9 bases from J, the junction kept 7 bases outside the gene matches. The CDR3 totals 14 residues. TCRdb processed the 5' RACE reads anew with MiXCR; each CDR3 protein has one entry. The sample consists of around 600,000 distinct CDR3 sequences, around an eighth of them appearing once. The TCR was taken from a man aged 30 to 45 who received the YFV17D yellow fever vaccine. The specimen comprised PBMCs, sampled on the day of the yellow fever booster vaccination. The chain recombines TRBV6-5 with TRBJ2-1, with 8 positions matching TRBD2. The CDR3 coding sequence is TGTGCCAGCAGTTATGGAGCGGGAGCAATTGAGCAGTTCTTC. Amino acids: CASSYGAGAIEQFF.